The T cell receptor (beta chain) under discussion was sequenced for a study of response to subunit inactivated influenza vaccine. The CDR3 is 16 amino acids. Germline CDR1 reads LGHNA; CDR2 reads YNFKEQ. V gave up 4 bases and J gave up 5 bases; unmatched junction bases: 7. TCRdb reanalysed the RT-PCR reads using MiXCR and keeps one entry per CDR3 protein. Seen here are 500,000 to 550,000 distinct CDR3 sequences, roughly 7.6% observed once, and the top ten hold around 14%. This receptor was obtained from a man aged 50-75 years who received an inactivated influenza vaccine. The chain combines TRBV4-2 with TRBJ2-1; 11 bases are shared with TRBD2. The sample consisted of PBMCs from blood, taken around 25 months after vaccination. In DNA, the CDR3 is TGTGCCAGCAGCCGTATACCGGGACTAGCGGACAATGAGCAGTTCTTC. Encoded protein: CASSRIPGLADNEQFF.